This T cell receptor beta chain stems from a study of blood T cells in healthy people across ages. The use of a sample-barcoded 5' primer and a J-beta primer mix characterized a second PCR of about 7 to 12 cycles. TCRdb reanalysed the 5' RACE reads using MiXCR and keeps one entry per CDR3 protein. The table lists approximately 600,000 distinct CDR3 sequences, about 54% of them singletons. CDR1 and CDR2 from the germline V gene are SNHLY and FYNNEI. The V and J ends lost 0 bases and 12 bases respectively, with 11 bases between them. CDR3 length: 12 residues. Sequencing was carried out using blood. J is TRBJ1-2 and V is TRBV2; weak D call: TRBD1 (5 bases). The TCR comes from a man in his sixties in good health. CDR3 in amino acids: CASSEAGRGNTF. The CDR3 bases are TGTGCCAGCAGTGAAGCTGGAAGGGGTAACACCTTC.